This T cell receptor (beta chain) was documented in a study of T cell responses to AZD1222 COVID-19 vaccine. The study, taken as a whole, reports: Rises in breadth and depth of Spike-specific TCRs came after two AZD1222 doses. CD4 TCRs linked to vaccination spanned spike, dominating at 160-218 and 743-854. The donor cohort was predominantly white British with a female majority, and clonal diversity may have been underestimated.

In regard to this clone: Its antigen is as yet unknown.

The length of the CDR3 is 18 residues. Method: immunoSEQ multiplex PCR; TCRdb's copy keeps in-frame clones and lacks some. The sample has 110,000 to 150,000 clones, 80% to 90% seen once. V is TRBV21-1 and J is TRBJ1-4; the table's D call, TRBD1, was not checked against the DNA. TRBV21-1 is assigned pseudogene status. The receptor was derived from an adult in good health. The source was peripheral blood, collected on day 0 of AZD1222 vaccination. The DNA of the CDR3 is TGTGCCAGCAGCAAAAGCCGGTACAGATCCACAACTAATGAAAAACTGTTTTTT. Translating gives CASSKSRYRSTTNEKLFF.